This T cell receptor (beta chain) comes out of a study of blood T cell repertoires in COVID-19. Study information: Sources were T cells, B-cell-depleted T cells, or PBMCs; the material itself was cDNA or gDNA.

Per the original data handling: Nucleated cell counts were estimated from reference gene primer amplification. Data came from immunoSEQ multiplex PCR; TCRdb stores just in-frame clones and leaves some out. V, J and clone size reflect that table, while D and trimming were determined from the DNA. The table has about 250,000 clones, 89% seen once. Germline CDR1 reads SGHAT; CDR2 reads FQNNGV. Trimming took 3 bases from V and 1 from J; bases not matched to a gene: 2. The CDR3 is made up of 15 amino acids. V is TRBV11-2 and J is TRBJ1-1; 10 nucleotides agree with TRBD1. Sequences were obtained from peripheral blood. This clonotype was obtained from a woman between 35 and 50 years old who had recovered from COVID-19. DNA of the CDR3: TGTGCCAGCAGCTTCGGGACAGGGGCGAACACTGAAGCTTTCTTT. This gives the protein CASSFGTGANTEAFF.